The 7 T cell receptor beta chains presented below share a single source sample, sequenced in a study of CD8 T cells in ankylosing spondylitis. Overall study results and limits: Made up of eight highly homologous variants, a TCR beta motif appeared characteristic of ankylosing spondylitis blood.

TCRdb ran MiXCR on the 5' RACE reads and lists one entry per CDR3 protein. The repertoire consists of about 540,000 distinct CDR3 sequences, with more than 9.5% occurring once and the leading ten covering under 7.5%. Their antigens are not known. Sequenced input: blood, either unsorted or a sorted T cell fraction (not recorded which). These receptors all come from a male donor with ankylosing spondylitis.

The chain uses TRBV11-2 and TRBJ2-5; 7 positions match TRBD2. There are 17 residues in the CDR3. Per the germline V gene, CDR1 is SGHAT and CDR2 is FQNNGV. The V segment lost 0 bases and the J segment 0 bases; nucleotides outside the gene matches: 7. CDR3: CASSLDRGSGYQETQYF. The DNA of the CDR3 is TGTGCCAGCAGCTTAGATCGAGGTAGCGGGTACCAAGAGACCCAGTACTTC.

This clonotype has only a few counts. The rearrangement uses TRBV7-2 and TRBJ1-1; D remains ambiguous. The CDR3 has 16 residues. V was pared by 2 bases and J by 3 bases, with 16 bases between. Germline assignment: CDR1 SGHTA and CDR2 FQGNSA. CDR3 nucleotide sequence: TGTGCCAGCAGCTTATCCCACGAGGGCCAGGACACTGAAGCTTTCTTT. This gives the protein CASSLSHEGQDTEAFF.

This clonotype turned up a few times. The chain uses TRBV4-1 and TRBJ2-1; TRBD1 agrees at 8 bases. The germline CDR1 and CDR2 sequences are MGHRA and YSYEKL. The trim removed 4 bases at V and 2 bases at J, leaving 10 bases unmatched. The CDR3 is 17 amino acids. CDR3 nucleotide sequence: TGCGCCAGCAGCCGCTCCCGGGGGACAGGACCCTACAATGAGCAGTTCTTC. It encodes CASSRSRGTGPYNEQFF.

This clonotype came up many times. The CDR3 DNA is TGCGCCAGCAGAAGACGGAGGGTAGAGACCCAGTACTTC. Protein: CASRRRRVETQYF. V and J are TRBV10-2 and TRBJ2-5, with D perhaps TRBD2 (6 bases). The length of the CDR3 is 13 residues. Germline-derived CDR1 and CDR2 are WSHSY and SAAADI. Trimming cost V 6 bases and J 4 bases, with 12 bases left between them.

In its sample, this clonotype was seen a few times. The CDR3 DNA is TGTGCCAGCAGCTTAGTCGCCGGGCCCTACCGGACGGGGCATGAGCAGTTCTTC. Its translation: CASSLVAGPYRTGHEQFF. The chain carries TRBV11-1 and TRBJ2-1; possibly TRBD1 or TRBD2 for D (5 bases each). CDR1 is SGHAT and CDR2 is FQDESV in the germline V gene (reference sequence). This CDR3 spans 18 amino acids. Trimming cost V 1 base and J 8 bases, with 24 bases left between them.

This clonotype was seen more than once but under ten times. The chain uses TRBV30 and TRBJ1-2; D is unclear. Looked up from germline, CDR1 is GTSNPN and CDR2 is SVGIG (reference sequence). V was clipped by 2 bases and J by 4 bases, with 8 bases between them. The CDR3 covers 12 residues. The CDR3 nucleotides are TGTGCCTGGAGTCTAGGACCCTATGGCTACACCTTC. It encodes CAWSLGPYGYTF.

This clonotype was found a few times. This chain links TRBV3-1 with TRBJ1-1; perhaps TRBD1 as D (5 bases). Per the germline V gene, CDR1 is LGHDT and CDR2 is YNNKEL (reference sequence). The CDR3 covers 12 residues. The ends were cut back, 1 base at V and 8 bases at J, with 8 bases in the middle. CDR3 region: CASSQGQGEAFF. The CDR3 region has the DNA TGTGCCAGCAGCCAAGGGCAGGGAGAAGCTTTCTTT.